These 28 T cell receptor beta chains came from one sample sequenced in a study of blood T cells in healthy people across ages. Primed by a sample-barcoded 5' primer and a J-beta primer mix, a second PCR proceeded for roughly 6 to 12 cycles. From the 5' RACE reads, TCRdb called clonotypes with MiXCR, one entry per CDR3 protein. The repertoire holds over 1,500,000 distinct CDR3 sequences, with 30% to 40% as singletons. The sequenced sample was blood. Receptors originate from a human donor in good health.

The V gene is TRBV5-1, the J gene TRBJ1-2, with D maybe TRBD1 (5 bases). The germline CDR1 and CDR2 sequences are SGHRS and YFSETQ. This CDR3 is built from 13 residues. V dropped 8 bases and J dropped 0 bases, with 11 bases sitting between them. CDR3 loop: CASGTTANYGYTF. As DNA, the CDR3 is TGCGCCAGTGGGACGACGGCTAACTATGGCTACACCTTC.

Points on this clonotype: One junction end does not reproduce the germline sequence, and a read error may be involved. V and J are TRBV3-1 and TRBJ1-2, with D unresolved. Germline CDR1 and CDR2: LGHDT and YNNKEL (reference sequence). The CDR3 totals 13 residues. The CDR3 region is CGSSPGLNYGYTF. In DNA form, the CDR3 reads TGTGGCAGCAGCCCCGGTCTAAACTATGGCTACACCTTC.

Concerning this clonotype: A junction end diverges from the germline sequence, so it may reflect a read error. The chain has TRBV7-2 and TRBJ2-1; TRBD1 agrees at 9 bases. The CDR3 is 15 amino acids. Germline loops: CDR1 SGHTA, CDR2 FQGNSA. The CDR3 protein is CASSQGQGSHNGQFF. CDR3 in DNA: TGTGCCAGCAGCCAGGGACAGGGAAGTCACAATGGGCAGTTCTTC.

The chain joins TRBV7-9 to TRBJ2-4; no clear D. The J call may be incorrect, as the DNA end agrees better with TRBJ2-7. Germline V CDR1 and CDR2: SEHNR, FQNEAQ (reference sequence). CDR3 length: 13 amino acids. In nucleotides, the CDR3 is TGTGCCAGCAGACGGGCTGGGTTTAACGAGCAGTACTTC. This translates into CASRRAGFNEQYF.

This clonotype has more than one count but fewer than ten. This chain connects TRBV27 to TRBJ2-7, with a tentative D call TRBD2 (5 bases). This CDR3 is 15 amino acids long. CDR1 and CDR2 from the germline V gene are MNHEY and SMNVEV (reference sequence). V was trimmed by 7 bases and J by 2 bases, leaving 18 bases between them. The CDR3 sequence is CASTQFGRATYEQYF. The CDR3 nucleotides read TGTGCCAGCACCCAATTTGGGCGGGCGACCTACGAGCAGTACTTC.

The chain is built from TRBV29-1 and TRBJ2-5; D may be TRBD2 (6 bases). Germline V CDR1 and CDR2: SQVTM, ANQGSEA. V was cut by 7 bases and J by 1 base, with 13 bases left in between. The CDR3 is made up of 13 amino acids. This CDR3 is CSANGLPQETQYF. The CDR3 nucleotides are TGCAGCGCTAACGGACTACCCCAAGAGACCCAGTACTTC.

V gene TRBV5-1 combines with J gene TRBJ1-2; TRBD1 matches 8 bases. The CDR3 is made up of 14 amino acids. In germline, CDR1 is SGHRS, CDR2 YFSETQ. V was pared by 6 bases and J by 4 bases, with 8 bases of the junction left unmatched. In DNA form, the CDR3 reads TGCGCCAGCAACTTAACAACAGGGGGCTATGGCTACACCTTC. This codes for CASNLTTGGYGYTF.

The V and J genes are TRBV28 and TRBJ1-2, with D possibly matching TRBD1 (6 bases). The CDR3 is made up of 16 amino acids. Germline V gene lookup returns CDR1 MDHEN and CDR2 SYDVKM. The V end lost 5 bases, the J end lost 6 bases, and 22 bases lay between the germline ends. The CDR3 loop reads CASSPLGAPPSHGYTF. CDR3 nucleotide sequence: TGTGCCAGCAGTCCTTTGGGGGCTCCCCCATCTCATGGCTACACCTTC.

The V call is TRBV3-1, the J call TRBJ1-1; D is ambiguous. The germline V and J ends were trimmed by 0 bases and 1 base, with 12 bases remaining between them. Germline assignment: CDR1 LGHDT and CDR2 YNNKEL (reference sequence). CDR3 length: 16 amino acids. The CDR3 here is CASSQDKFLRNTEAFF. CDR3 DNA: TGTGCCAGCAGCCAAGATAAGTTTCTGAGGAACACTGAAGCTTTCTTT.

This clonotype has only a few counts. J is TRBJ2-1 and V is TRBV4-2; 9 bases are shared with TRBD1. J gave up 7 bases and V 1 base, and 8 bases lay outside the gene matches. The CDR3 is 16 amino acids. The germline CDR1 and CDR2 sequences are LGHNA and YNFKEQ. The CDR3 DNA sequence: TGTGCCAGCAGCCAAGGTCCGGGACAGGGTCGAAATGAGCAGTTCTTC. Translated, it gives CASSQGPGQGRNEQFF.

This chain connects TRBV4-1 to TRBJ2-3; tentatively, D is TRBD2 (7 bases). CDR1 and CDR2 from the germline V gene are MGHRA and YSYEKL. Trimming pared 2 bases from V and 5 bases from J, leaving 17 bases between. This CDR3 has 16 residues. The CDR3 loop reads CASSQLVRGGEDTQYF. The DNA of the CDR3 is TGCGCCAGCAGCCAATTGGTGAGGGGGGGAGAAGATACGCAGTATTTT.

This rearrangement joins TRBV27 to TRBJ2-6, with TRBD2 matching over 7 bases. The germline gives CDR1 MNHEY, CDR2 SMNVEV (reference sequence). The CDR3 extends over 20 amino acids. The V and J ends lost 0 bases and 1 base, in that order; junction bases with no gene match: 12. CDR3 in DNA: TGTGCCAGCAGTTTATCATGGGGACTACAAATTGCGTCTGGGGCCAACGTCCTGACTTTC. This codes for CASSLSWGLQIASGANVLTF. The variable domain in full, with the rest retrieved from reference TRBV27 and TRBJ2-6, is EAQVTQNPRYLITVTGKKLTVTCSQNMNHEYMSWYRQDPGLGLRQIYYSMNVEVTDKGDVPEGYKVSRKEKRNFPLILESPSPNQTSLYFCASSLSWGLQIASGANVLTFGAGSRLTVL.

In this sample, this clonotype turned up a few times. The chain couples TRBV20-1 to TRBJ2-1; 8 nucleotides match TRBD2. V gave up 0 bases and J gave up 3 bases; unmatched junction bases: 10. The germline V gene encodes CDR1 DFQATT and CDR2 SNEGSKA (reference sequence). This CDR3 comprises 17 residues. The CDR3 DNA follows: TGCAGTGCTAGAGATCTCAGTAGGGCGGGGGGCTACAATGAGCAGTTCTTC. Translated, it gives CSARDLSRAGGYNEQFF.

This sequence joins TRBV7-2 and TRBJ1-2; no firm D call. Germline assignment: CDR1 SGHTA and CDR2 FQGNSA. The CDR3 is 12 amino acids. V lost 5 bases, J lost 8 bases, and 12 bases lay in between. This CDR3 is CASSNNYQGYTF. CDR3 nucleotide sequence: TGTGCCAGCAGCAACAATTATCAAGGCTACACCTTC.

The chain has TRBV4-1 and TRBJ2-1; D is tentatively TRBD1 or TRBD2 (5 bases each). This CDR3 spans 17 amino acids. V dropped 5 bases and J dropped 3 bases, with 20 bases sitting between them. Germline CDR1 MGHRA, CDR2 YSYEKL. The CDR3 DNA reads TGCGCCAGCAGCTGGGACCCACAACAAGGACTCTACAATGAGCAGTTCTTC. This translates into CASSWDPQQGLYNEQFF.

The chain combines TRBV20-1 with TRBJ1-2; a possible D gene is TRBD1 (6 bases). V was clipped by 3 bases and J by 0 bases, with 17 bases between them. Germline CDR1 DFQATT, CDR2 SNEGSKA (reference sequence). CDR3 length: 16 amino acids. The CDR3 region is CSASGQGKGANYGYTF. CDR3 sequence (DNA): TGCAGTGCTAGTGGGCAGGGGAAGGGGGCTAACTATGGCTACACCTTC.

A few counts support this clonotype. The chain employs TRBV20-1 and TRBJ2-5; 9 bases fit TRBD2. V gave up 2 bases and J gave up 3 bases; unmatched junction bases: 4. In germline, CDR1 is DFQATT, CDR2 SNEGSKA (reference sequence). CDR3 length: 14 amino acids. The CDR3 DNA sequence: TGCAGTGCTAGACGACTAGCGGCTAAAGAGACCCAGTACTTC. Its protein product is CSARRLAAKETQYF.

CDR3 sequence: CASSEVGGQAFF. The CDR3 DNA sequence: TGTGCCAGCAGTGAAGTCGGGGGGCAAGCTTTCTTT. V is TRBV2 and J is TRBJ1-1, with D maybe TRBD1 (6 bases). Germline V CDR1 and CDR2: SNHLY, FYNNEI. V lost 1 base and J 9 bases, leaving 9 bases between the germline ends. This CDR3 contains 12 residues.

The chain combines TRBV13 with TRBJ2-1; TRBD2 agrees at 12 bases. J was trimmed by 7 bases and V by 5 bases; bases with no gene match: 6. The germline CDR1 and CDR2 sequences are PRHDT and FYEKMQ (reference sequence). CDR3 size: 15 residues. The CDR3 loop reads CASSTLAGGRNEQFF. CDR3 nucleotide sequence: TGTGCCAGCAGCACACTAGCGGGGGGACGTAATGAGCAGTTCTTC.

This clonotype was found many times. The gene calls are TRBV20-1 and TRBJ2-6; D is possibly TRBD2 (5 bases). Trimming removed 5 bases from V and 3 bases from J, with 8 bases in between. The CDR3 covers 13 residues. Per the germline V gene, CDR1 is DFQATT and CDR2 is SNEGSKA (reference sequence). The CDR3 here is CSAGRSGANVLTF. The CDR3 DNA is TGCAGTGCTGGGAGAAGTGGGGCCAACGTCCTGACTTTC.

The CDR3 nucleotides read TGTGCCAGCTCTAAGGTTTTGGACACTGAAGCTTTCTTT. It translates to CASSKVLDTEAFF. V usage is TRBV3-1 and J usage is TRBJ1-1; no reliable D call. This CDR3 spans 13 amino acids. Germline loops: CDR1 LGHDT, CDR2 YNNKEL (reference sequence). Trimming stripped 8 bases from V and 3 bases from J, with 13 bases between.

This clonotype was picked up many times. CDR3: CASSEQGFYEQYF. The CDR3 coding sequence is TGTGCCAGCAGTGAACAGGGTTTCTACGAGCAGTACTTC. The chain is built from TRBV25-1 and TRBJ2-7, with D possibly TRBD1 on 5 matching bases. From germline, CDR1 is MGHDK and CDR2 SYGVNS. V lost 2 bases to trimming and J lost 3 bases, with 8 bases between them. The length of the CDR3 is 13 residues.

This clonotype was picked up a small number of times. The chain joins TRBV7-2 to TRBJ1-2; TRBD1 matches at 8 bases. CDR1 and CDR2 (germline): SGHTA, FQGNSA. J lost 5 bases, V lost 3 bases, and 8 bases had no gene match. The CDR3 is 15 amino acids. The CDR3 DNA follows: TGTGCCAGCAGCTTGACAGGGGCTTCTCGATATGGCTACACCTTC. Translated: CASSLTGASRYGYTF.

The rearrangement links TRBV4-2 to TRBJ1-2; 9 bases line up with TRBD1. Germline CDR1 LGHNA, CDR2 YNFKEQ. Trimming cost V 0 bases and J 3 bases; bases outside gene matches: 8. CDR3 length: 17 amino acids. In DNA form, the CDR3 reads TGTGCCAGCAGCCAAGATTCCGGGACAGGGTTTCACTATGGCTACACCTTC. The encoded protein is CASSQDSGTGFHYGYTF.

The V and J genes are TRBV11-2 and TRBJ1-6; possible D gene TRBD1, 5 bases. Germline values: CDR1 SGHAT, CDR2 FQNNGV. The CDR3 spans 15 residues. V was trimmed by 0 bases and J by 4 bases, leaving 7 bases between them. The CDR3 spells CASSLDSGYNSPLHF. The CDR3 bases are TGTGCCAGCAGCTTAGATTCAGGGTATAATTCACCCCTCCACTTT.

The gene calls are TRBV5-1 and TRBJ2-3, with 7 bases identical to TRBD1. The germline CDR1 and CDR2 sequences are SGHRS and YFSETQ. The V segment lost 0 bases and the J segment 8 bases; nucleotides outside the gene matches: 3. The CDR3 covers 13 residues. The CDR3 DNA reads TGCGCCAGCAGCTTGGGACAGGGAAGTACGCAGTATTTT. Translating gives CASSLGQGSTQYF.

The chain carries TRBV9 and TRBJ2-1; D not resolved. The CDR3 has 14 residues. Trimming pared 0 bases from V and 5 bases from J, leaving 9 bases between. The germline V gene has CDR1 SGDLS and CDR2 YYNGEE. The CDR3 reads CASSVGGHNNEQFF. The DNA for the CDR3 is TGTGCCAGCAGCGTAGGGGGTCACAACAATGAGCAGTTCTTC.

The chain uses TRBV20-1 and TRBJ2-1; 13 bases are shared with TRBD2. V lost 1 base, J lost 5 bases, and 5 bases stayed unmatched. The CDR3 runs 16 residues. The germline gives CDR1 DFQATT, CDR2 SNEGSKA (reference sequence). The CDR3 nucleotides are TGCAGTGCTAGAGTTACGACTAGCGGGGGGAACAATGAGCAGTTCTTC. Translating gives CSARVTTSGGNNEQFF.